This T cell receptor (beta chain) appears in the sequencing data of a study of long-term antiretroviral therapy in people with HIV. The CDR3 runs to 14 residues. V shed 6 bases and J 1 base; nucleotides not matched to a gene: 6. At survey level, the immunoSEQ assay was run in its v3.0 version. Libraries were prepared by immunoSEQ multiplex PCR; TCRdb keeps only in-frame clonotypes and omits some of them. The sample lists under 30,000 clones, over 70% occurring once. The chain joins TRBV23-1 to TRBJ2-7; 7 bases are a match to TRBD1. TRBV23-1 is an ORF; its function is uncertain. The receptor was isolated from a woman aged 25 to 39 with HIV. The starting material was unsorted PBMCs, obtained 1.1 years before starting antiretroviral therapy. CDR3 residues: CASRADRESYEQYF. In nucleotides, the CDR3 is TGCGCCAGCAGAGCCGACAGGGAGTCCTACGAGCAGTACTTC.